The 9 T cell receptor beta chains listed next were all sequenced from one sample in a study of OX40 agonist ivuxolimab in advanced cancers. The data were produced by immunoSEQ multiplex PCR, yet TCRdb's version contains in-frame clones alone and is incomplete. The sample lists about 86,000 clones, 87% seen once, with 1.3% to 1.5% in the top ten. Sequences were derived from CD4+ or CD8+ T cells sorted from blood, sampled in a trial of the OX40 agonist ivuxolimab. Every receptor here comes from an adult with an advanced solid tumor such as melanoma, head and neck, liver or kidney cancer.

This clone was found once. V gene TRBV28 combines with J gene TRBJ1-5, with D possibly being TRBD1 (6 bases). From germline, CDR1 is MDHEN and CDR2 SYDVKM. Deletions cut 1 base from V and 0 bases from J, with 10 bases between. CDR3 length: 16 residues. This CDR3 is CASSLLDSYSNQPQHF. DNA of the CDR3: TGTGCCAGCAGTTTATTGGACAGCTATAGCAATCAGCCCCAGCATTTT. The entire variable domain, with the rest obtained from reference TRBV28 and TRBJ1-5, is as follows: DVKVTQSSRYLVKRTGEKVFLECVQDMDHENMFWYRQDPGLGLRLIYFSYDVKMKEKGDIPEGYSVSREKKERFSLILESASTNQTSMYLCASSLLDSYSNQPQHFGDGTRLSIL.

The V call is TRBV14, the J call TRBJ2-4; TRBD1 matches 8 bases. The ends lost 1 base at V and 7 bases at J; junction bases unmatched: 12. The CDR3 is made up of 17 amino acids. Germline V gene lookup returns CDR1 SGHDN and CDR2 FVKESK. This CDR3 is CASSQGYSQGARNIQYF. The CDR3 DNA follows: TGTGCCAGCAGCCAAGGCTATTCGCAGGGGGCGCGGAACATTCAGTACTTC.

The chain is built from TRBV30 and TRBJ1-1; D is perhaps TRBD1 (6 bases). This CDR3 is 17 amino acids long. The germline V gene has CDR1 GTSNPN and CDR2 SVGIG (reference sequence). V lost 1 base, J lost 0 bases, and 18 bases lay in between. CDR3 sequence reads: CAWSAPGAGAMNTEAFF. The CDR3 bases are TGTGCCTGGAGTGCCCCTGGGGCAGGGGCTATGAACACTGAAGCTTTCTTT.

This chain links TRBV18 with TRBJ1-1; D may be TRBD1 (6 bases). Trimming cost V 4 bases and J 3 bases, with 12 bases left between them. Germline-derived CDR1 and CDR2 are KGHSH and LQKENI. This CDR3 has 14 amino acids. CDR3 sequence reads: CASSQGHRDTEAFF. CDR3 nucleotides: TGTGCCAGCTCACAAGGGCACAGGGACACTGAAGCTTTCTTT.

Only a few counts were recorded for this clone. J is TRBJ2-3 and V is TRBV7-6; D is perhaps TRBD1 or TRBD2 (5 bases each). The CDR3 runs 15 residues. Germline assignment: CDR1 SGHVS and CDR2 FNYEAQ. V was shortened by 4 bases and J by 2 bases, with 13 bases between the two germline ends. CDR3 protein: CASSSLLGDTDTQYF. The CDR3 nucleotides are TGTGCCAGCAGCTCCCTGTTGGGGGACACAGATACGCAGTATTTT.

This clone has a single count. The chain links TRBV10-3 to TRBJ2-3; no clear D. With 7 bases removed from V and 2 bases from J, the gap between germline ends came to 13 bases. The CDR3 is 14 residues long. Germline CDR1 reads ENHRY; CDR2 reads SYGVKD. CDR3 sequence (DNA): TGTGCCATCAAGGGCGGAGCAGCCACAGATACGCAGTATTTT. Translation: CAIKGGAATDTQYF.

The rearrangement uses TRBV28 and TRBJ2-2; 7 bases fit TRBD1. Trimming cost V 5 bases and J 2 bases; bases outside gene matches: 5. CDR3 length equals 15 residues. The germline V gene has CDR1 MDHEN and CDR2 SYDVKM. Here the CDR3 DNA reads TGTGCCAGCAGTATCGACAGGGTTAACACCGGGGAGCTGTTTTTT. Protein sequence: CASSIDRVNTGELFF.

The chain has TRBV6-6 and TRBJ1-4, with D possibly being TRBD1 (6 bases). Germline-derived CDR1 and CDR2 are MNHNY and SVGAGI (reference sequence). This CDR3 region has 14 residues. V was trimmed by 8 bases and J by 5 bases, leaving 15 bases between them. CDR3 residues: CASLSTGENEKLFF. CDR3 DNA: TGTGCCAGCCTTTCGACAGGAGAGAATGAAAAACTGTTTTTT.

The CDR3 bases are TGTGCCAGCAGCCCTCGATTTACACAAAACACTGAAGCTTTCTTT. Translated, it gives CASSPRFTQNTEAFF. This sequence joins TRBV7-9 and TRBJ1-1; D call uncertain. From germline, CDR1 is SEHNR and CDR2 FQNEAQ (reference sequence). The CDR3 totals 15 residues. The V gene lost 5 bases and the J gene lost 2 bases, with 15 bases spanning the gap. Complete variable domain (other parts from reference TRBV7-9 and TRBJ1-1): DTGVSQNPRHKITKRGQNVTFRCDPISEHNRLYWYRQTLGQGPEFLTYFQNEAQLEKSRLLSDRFSAERPKGSFSTLEIQRTEQGDSAMYLCASSPRFTQNTEAFFGQGTRLTVV.